The 24 T cell receptor beta chains below were found in one sample sequenced in a study of T-cell reconstitution after alpha-beta-depleted transplantation in children. For TCRbeta, the library was prepared with unique molecular identifiers. TCRdb reanalysed the PCR reads using MiXCR and keeps one entry per CDR3 protein. Of roughly 200,000 distinct CDR3 sequences listed, roughly 10% are singletons. The sequenced sample was PBMCs, obtained before TCRalphabeta/CD19-depleted stem cell transplant. These TCRs come from a child under two years old with acute myeloid leukemia, due to receive a stem cell transplant.

This clonotype came up many times. The rearrangement joins TRBV5-1 to TRBJ2-1, with TRBD2 matching 8 bases. V lost 2 bases to trimming and J lost 3 bases; unmatched junction nucleotides: 4. The CDR3 has 15 amino acids. Germline V lookup: CDR1 SGHRS, CDR2 YFSETQ. The DNA for the CDR3 is TGCGCCAGCAGCTTTGGGACTAGAGACTACAATGAGCAGTTCTTC. Encoded protein: CASSFGTRDYNEQFF.

This clonotype came up many times. The V gene is TRBV2, the J gene TRBJ1-1; no clear D gene. This CDR3 contains 10 residues. Trimming pared 7 bases from V and 7 bases from J, leaving 7 bases between. The V gene's germline CDR1 is SNHLY and CDR2 FYNNEI. CDR3 sequence (DNA): TGTGCCAGCAAGGACGGTGAAGCTTTCTTT. Translating it yields CASKDGEAFF. Together with reference TRBV2 and TRBJ1-1, the CDR3 gives the full variable domain: EPEVTQTPSHQVTQMGQEVILRCVPISNHLYFYWYRQILGQKVEFLVSFYNNEISEKSEIFDDQFSVERPDGSNFTLKIRSTKLEDSAMYFCASKDGEAFFGQGTRLTVV.

The table lists this clonotype with many counts. The chain couples TRBV29-1 to TRBJ1-3, with D perhaps matching TRBD1 (5 bases). V was shortened by 0 bases and J by 1 base, with 10 bases between the two germline ends. This CDR3 is 15 amino acids long. Per the germline V gene, CDR1 is SQVTM and CDR2 is ANQGSEA. The CDR3 DNA sequence: TGCAGCGTTGAAGATCAGAGGGGTTCTGGAAACACCATATATTTT. It specifies CSVEDQRGSGNTIYF.

Regarding this clonotype: This sequence may be a read error, since a much larger clone differs from it by one base. The chain combines TRBV20-1 with TRBJ2-7; perhaps TRBD2 as D (5 bases). This CDR3 spans 12 amino acids. Germline V CDR1 and CDR2: DFQATT, SNEGSKA (reference sequence). CDR3 loop: CSASEGSCEQYF. CDR3 nucleotide sequence: TGCAGTGCATCCGAGGGCTCCTGCGAGCAGTACTTC.

This clonotype showed up just a few times. A much larger clonotype is one base distant, so this may be a read error. The V gene is TRBV2, the J gene TRBJ2-1; 10 bases are a match to TRBD2. This CDR3 has 18 residues. Germline V CDR1 and CDR2: SNHLY, FYNNEI. CDR3 amino acids: CTSSRASGSSGDYNEQFF. As DNA, the CDR3 is TGTACCAGCAGCCGGGCTAGCGGGAGTTCCGGGGATTACAATGAGCAGTTCTTC.

This clonotype was recorded at least ten times. The chain links TRBV19 to TRBJ1-5; 9 nucleotides agree with TRBD1. Trimming cost V 4 bases and J 0 bases; bases outside gene matches: 7. Germline assignment: CDR1 LNHDA and CDR2 SQIVND (reference sequence). This CDR3 spans 17 amino acids. The CDR3 region has the DNA TGTGCCAGTAGTACCCGGGACAGGGTTTATAGCAATCAGCCCCAGCATTTT. It yields the protein CASSTRDRVYSNQPQHF.

This clonotype was seen many times. The chain combines TRBV5-5 with TRBJ2-3, with D uncertain. The V end was cut by 4 bases, the J end by 4 bases, with 13 bases between. CDR1 is SGHKS, CDR2 YYEKEE, per germline (reference sequence). The CDR3 loop spans 14 amino acids. The CDR3 loop reads CASSPGRPSDTQYF. The CDR3 nucleotides read TGTGCCAGCAGCCCTGGACGGCCCTCAGATACGCAGTATTTT. The full variable domain, its missing parts supplied by reference TRBV5-5 and TRBJ2-3, is DAGVTQSPTHLIKTRGQQVTLRCSPISGHKSVSWYQQVLGQGPQFIFQYYEKEERGRGNFPDRFSARQFPNYSSELNVNALLLGDSALYLCASSPGRPSDTQYFGPGTRLTVL.

This clonotype came up many times. This chain joins TRBV4-3 and TRBJ1-2; the D is unclear. Germline V lookup: CDR1 LGHNA, CDR2 YSLEER. This CDR3 spans 15 amino acids. V lost 4 bases to trimming and J lost 1 base, with 13 bases between them. The DNA for the CDR3 is TGCGCCAGCAGCCGGAAGGGCGCCGTTAACTATGGCTACACCTTC. The encoded protein is CASSRKGAVNYGYTF.

In this sample, this clonotype turned up a few times. The chain joins TRBV2 to TRBJ1-2; no reliable D call. The CDR3 sequence is 13 residues long. Germline V gene data show CDR1 as SNHLY and CDR2 as FYNNEI. V gave up 4 bases and J gave up 2 bases, with 8 bases separating them. DNA for the CDR3: TGTGCCAGCAGTGCCGACGGGAACTATGGCTACACCTTC. It encodes CASSADGNYGYTF.

Comments on this clonotype: One end of the junction fails to match germline, which may point to a read error. The chain recombines TRBV10-3 with TRBJ2-7; D may correspond to TRBD1 or TRBD2 (5 bases each). This CDR3 has 13 residues. Germline V gene sequence: CDR1 ENHRY, CDR2 SYGVKD. The CDR3 DNA follows: TGTGCCATATCATCAGGGAGATCCTACGAGCGGTACTTC. Translation gives CAISSGRSYERYF.

This clonotype was seen ten or more times. The chain employs TRBV7-3 and TRBJ2-3; D may match TRBD1 or TRBD2 (6 bases each). This CDR3 is built from 13 residues. Germline values: CDR1 SGHTA, CDR2 FQGTGA. The V and J ends lost 8 bases and 4 bases respectively, with 13 bases between them. This CDR3 is CASGPGASDTQYF. Here the CDR3 DNA reads TGTGCCAGCGGTCCGGGGGCGTCAGATACGCAGTATTTT.

The rearrangement uses TRBV2 and TRBJ2-5; D is unresolved. CDR3 length: 12 amino acids. The V gene lost 0 bases and the J gene lost 4 bases, with 3 bases spanning the gap. The germline V gene has CDR1 SNHLY and CDR2 FYNNEI. CDR3 sequence reads: CASSEARETQYF. The DNA for the CDR3 is TGTGCCAGCAGTGAAGCGCGAGAGACCCAGTACTTC.

This clonotype occurred many times. V gene TRBV11-2 combines with J gene TRBJ2-1; weak D call: TRBD1 (5 bases). The V and J ends lost 4 bases and 4 bases respectively, with 8 bases between them. Germline-derived CDR1 and CDR2 are SGHAT and FQNNGV. This CDR3 has 13 amino acids. The CDR3 spells CASSSDRYNEQFF. The CDR3 DNA sequence: TGTGCCAGCAGCTCAGACAGATACAATGAGCAGTTCTTC. Full variable domain (rest looked up from reference TRBV11-2 and TRBJ2-1): EAGVAQSPRYKIIEKRQSVAFWCNPISGHATLYWYQQILGQGPKLLIQFQNNGVVDDSQLPKDRFSAERLKGVDSTLKIQPAKLEDSAVYLCASSSDRYNEQFFGPGTRLTVL.

The sample holds many counts of this clonotype. As DNA, the CDR3 is TGTGCCAGCATTCTGACAGGGGACTATGGCTACACCTTC. Translating gives CASILTGDYGYTF. The chain carries TRBV2 and TRBJ1-2; 8 bases line up with TRBD1. The junction had 4 bases not matched to a gene; V was cut back by 7 bases and J by 3 bases. Germline V gene lookup returns CDR1 SNHLY and CDR2 FYNNEI. CDR3 length equals 13 residues. Combining the CDR3 with reference TRBV2 and TRBJ1-2 gives the whole variable domain EPEVTQTPSHQVTQMGQEVILRCVPISNHLYFYWYRQILGQKVEFLVSFYNNEISEKSEIFDDQFSVERPDGSNFTLKIRSTKLEDSAMYFCASILTGDYGYTFGSGTRLTVV.

This clonotype has a count of ten or more. This sequence joins TRBV18 and TRBJ2-3; the D gene is possibly TRBD2 (6 bases). Germline V lookup: CDR1 KGHSH, CDR2 LQKENI. The CDR3 is 16 residues long. V was shortened by 3 bases and J by 4 bases, with 17 bases between the two germline ends. The CDR3 region is CASSPLPGSVADTQYF. CDR3 sequence (DNA): TGTGCCAGCTCACCGCTCCCCGGGAGTGTGGCAGATACGCAGTATTTT. The entire variable domain, with the rest obtained from reference TRBV18 and TRBJ2-3, is as follows: NAGVMQNPRHLVRRRGQEARLRCSPMKGHSHVYWYRQLPEEGLKFMVYLQKENIIDESGMPKERFSAEFPKEGPSILRIQQVVRGDSAAYFCASSPLPGSVADTQYFGPGTRLTVL.

This clonotype was seen repeatedly, ten times or more. The chain's CDR3 is CASSLTSGGTGELFF. The CDR3 nucleotides read TGTGCCAGCAGCTTGACTAGCGGGGGGACCGGGGAGCTGTTTTTT. The V call is TRBV7-2, the J call TRBJ2-2, with 13 nucleotides matching TRBD2. Germline V gives CDR1 SGHTA, CDR2 FQGNSA. The junction had 0 bases not matched to a gene; V was cut back by 3 bases and J by 5 bases. This CDR3 contains 15 residues.

This clonotype was counted many times. The chain is built from TRBV2 and TRBJ1-2, with D uncertain. The CDR3 sequence is 12 residues long. The V and J ends lost 4 bases and 4 bases respectively, with 7 bases between them. CDR1 is SNHLY and CDR2 is FYNNEI in the germline V gene. The CDR3, as DNA: TGTGCCAGCAGTGCCCGCAGCTATGGCTACACCTTC. It is translated as CASSARSYGYTF. The variable domain in full, with the rest retrieved from reference TRBV2 and TRBJ1-2, is EPEVTQTPSHQVTQMGQEVILRCVPISNHLYFYWYRQILGQKVEFLVSFYNNEISEKSEIFDDQFSVERPDGSNFTLKIRSTKLEDSAMYFCASSARSYGYTFGSGTRLTVV.

This clonotype appeared many times. V and J are TRBV7-2 and TRBJ2-3, with TRBD1 matching over 8 bases. Germline assignment: CDR1 SGHTA and CDR2 FQGNSA. The J segment lost 4 bases and the V segment lost 6 bases, leaving 9 bases of the junction unmatched. This CDR3 spans 15 amino acids. The CDR3 bases are TGTGCCAGCAGACTCAGGACAGGGAGGCCAGATACGCAGTATTTT. As protein: CASRLRTGRPDTQYF.

In its sample, this clonotype was seen many times. The chain links TRBV20-1 to TRBJ2-7, with D perhaps assigned TRBD1 or TRBD2 (6 bases each). Trimming removed 3 bases at V and 6 bases at J, with 21 bases between. The V gene's germline CDR1 is DFQATT and CDR2 SNEGSKA (reference sequence). The CDR3 has 15 residues. The CDR3 spells CSASAWGRGGIEQYF. The CDR3 DNA sequence: TGCAGTGCTAGTGCCTGGGGCAGGGGAGGAATCGAGCAGTACTTC.

This clonotype appeared many times. V is TRBV5-6 and J is TRBJ1-2; 7 positions agree with TRBD1. The CDR3 runs 15 residues. The germline gives CDR1 SGHDT, CDR2 YYEEEE. The J segment lost 7 bases and the V segment lost 4 bases, leaving 13 bases of the junction unmatched. The CDR3 DNA reads as TGTGCCAGCAGCCTCGCCGACAGGGCTCCCCGTGGCTACACCTTC. It is translated as CASSLADRAPRGYTF.

This clonotype showed up just a few times. This rearrangement joins TRBV18 to TRBJ1-4, with D tentatively TRBD1 (6 bases). Germline CDR1 and CDR2: KGHSH and LQKENI. V was shortened by 3 bases and J by 14 bases, with 10 bases between the two germline ends. CDR3 length equals 11 residues. The CDR3 here is CASSPDRHLFF. DNA for the CDR3: TGTGCCAGCTCACCCGACAGGCATCTGTTTTTT.

Concerning this clonotype itself: Just one base apart from a much larger clone, this may be a read error. V and J are TRBV4-2 and TRBJ2-1; 15 nucleotides align to TRBD2. The CDR3 sequence is 15 residues long. Germline lookup yields CDR1 LGHNA and CDR2 YNFKEQ. The DNA of the CDR3 is TGTACCAGCAGCCAAGGACTAGCGGGAGGGCCTGAGCAGTTCTTC. Its translation is CTSSQGLAGGPEQFF.

This clonotype was picked up many times. CDR3 region: CASFRQGGYSNQPQHF. The CDR3 nucleotides read TGTGCCAGCTTTCGACAGGGAGGGTATAGCAATCAGCCCCAGCATTTT. The chain couples TRBV28 to TRBJ1-5, with 7 nucleotides matching TRBD1. The CDR3 loop spans 16 amino acids. CDR1 MDHEN and CDR2 SYDVKM come from the germline V gene. Trimming took 8 bases from V and 0 from J; bases not matched to a gene: 10.

Concerning this clonotype: A read error may be the cause here, since a much bigger clone is one base away. The rearrangement joins TRBV25-1 to TRBJ2-1; 9 positions match TRBD2. The CDR3 covers 15 residues. Germline V CDR1 and CDR2: MGHDK, SYGVNS. After removal of 3 bases from V and 7 bases from J, the junction contained 7 bases not matched to a gene. The CDR3 here is CASSDEGGRENEQFF. CDR3 nucleotide sequence: TGTGCCAGCAGTGACGAGGGCGGGAGGGAGAATGAGCAGTTCTTC.